This T cell receptor beta chain was obtained from a study of shared clonotypes between healthy human individuals. This was a deep-level run. Replicate PCRs run on unsorted PBMC used approximately 0.3 ug DNA, which was 31,000 or so T cell genomes. This table comes from immunoSEQ multiplex PCR, and its TCRdb copy is limited to in-frame clones, with some not included. The top ten clones hold approximately 12% of a sample with around 500,000 clones, 79% of them seen once. The CDR3 runs 15 residues. With V trimmed by 7 bases and J by 4 bases, 10 bases remained unmatched. Per germline, CDR1 MDHEN and CDR2 SYDVKM.

This chain connects TRBV28 to TRBJ2-4; 7 bases match TRBD2. Input material: PBMCs. The receptor was derived from a woman in her forties in good health. Some clones in this sample may be carry-over from other donors' samples. The DNA of the CDR3 is TGTGCCAGCACCCCTCCCGGGGGGTCTAAAAACATTCAGTACTTC. Residues: CASTPPGGSKNIQYF.